This T cell receptor beta chain was obtained from a study of glioma-infiltrating T cells after dendritic cell vaccination. Study-wide results and limits: Survival was not directly related to TCR clonality in these patients.

As for this clone: Its target is unknown.

This CDR3 contains 15 residues. J was trimmed by 7 bases and V by 4 bases; bases with no gene match: 10. Germline CDR1 SGHRS, CDR2 YFSETQ. Time point defined: after dendritic cell vaccination, including at tumor progression/relapse. Up to about 2 ug genomic DNA was used for TCRB CDR3 amplification. Here immunoSEQ multiplex PCR was the method, and the copy in TCRdb shows in-frame clones only, minus some. The repertoire holds 99,000 or so clones, with over 80% as singletons. The source was blood, collected after dendritic cell vaccination. The chain joins TRBV5-1 to TRBJ2-5, with TRBD1 matching over 10 bases. The origin of this receptor is a human donor with glioblastoma. This CDR3 reads CASSPTAGTGVTQYF. In nucleotides, the CDR3 is TGCGCCAGCAGCCCTACCGCCGGGACAGGGGTGACCCAGTACTTC. Complete variable domain (other parts from reference TRBV5-1 and TRBJ2-5): KAGVTQTPRYLIKTRGQQVTLSCSPISGHRSVSWYQQTPGQGLQFLFEYFSETQRNKGNFPGRFSGRQFSNSRSEMNVSTLELGDSALYLCASSPTAGTGVTQYFGPGTRLLVL.